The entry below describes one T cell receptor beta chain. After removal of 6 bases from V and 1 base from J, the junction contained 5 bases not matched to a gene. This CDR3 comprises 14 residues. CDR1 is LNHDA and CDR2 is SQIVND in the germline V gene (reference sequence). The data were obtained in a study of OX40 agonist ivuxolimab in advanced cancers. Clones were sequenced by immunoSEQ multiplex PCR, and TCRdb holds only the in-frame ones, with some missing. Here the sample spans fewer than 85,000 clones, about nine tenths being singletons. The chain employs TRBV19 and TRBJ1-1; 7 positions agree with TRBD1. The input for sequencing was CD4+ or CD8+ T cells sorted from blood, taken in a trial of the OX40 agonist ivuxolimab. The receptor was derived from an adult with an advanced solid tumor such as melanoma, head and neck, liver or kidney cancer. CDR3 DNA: TGTGCCAGTAGGCCGACAGGGAAGAACACTGAAGCTTTCTTT. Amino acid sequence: CASRPTGKNTEAFF.